This entry concerns a single T cell receptor (beta chain). Its target is unknown. These data are taken from a study of shared clonotypes between healthy human individuals. Study findings and constraints: The study found lower generation probabilities in non-shared clonotypes than in those shared by all four donors.

Data came from immunoSEQ multiplex PCR; TCRdb stores just in-frame clones and leaves some out. The table includes over a million clones, approximately 96% detected once. Looked up from germline, CDR1 is LGHNA and CDR2 is YSLEER. The CDR3 totals 21 residues. V gave up 0 bases and J gave up 1 base, with 25 bases separating them. The sequencing input was naive CD4+ T cells sorted from blood. Subset given: CD45RA+ positively selected. The receptor comes from a man aged 25-40 years in good health. The genes are TRBV4-3 and TRBJ2-1; maybe TRBD2 (6 bases). CDR3 sequence (DNA): TGCGCCAGCAGCCAAGATTATCGATCGGGGACGGGACTTTTATCCTACAATGAGCAGTTCTTC. Residues: CASSQDYRSGTGLLSYNEQFF.